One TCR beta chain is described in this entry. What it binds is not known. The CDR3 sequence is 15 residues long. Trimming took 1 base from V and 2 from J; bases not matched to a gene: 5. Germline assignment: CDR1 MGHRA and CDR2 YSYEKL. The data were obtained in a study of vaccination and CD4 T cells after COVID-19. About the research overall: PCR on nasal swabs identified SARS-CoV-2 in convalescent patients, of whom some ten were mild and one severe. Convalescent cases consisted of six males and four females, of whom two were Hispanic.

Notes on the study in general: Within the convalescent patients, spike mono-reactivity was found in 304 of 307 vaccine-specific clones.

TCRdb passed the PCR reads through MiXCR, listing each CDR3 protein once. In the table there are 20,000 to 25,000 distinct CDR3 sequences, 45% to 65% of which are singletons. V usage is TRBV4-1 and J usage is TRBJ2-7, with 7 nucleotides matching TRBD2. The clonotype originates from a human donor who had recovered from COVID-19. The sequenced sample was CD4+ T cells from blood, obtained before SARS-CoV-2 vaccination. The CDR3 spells CASSQGRGMAYEQYF. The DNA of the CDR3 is TGCGCCAGCAGCCAAGGGCGGGGGATGGCCTACGAGCAGTACTTC.